The 13 T cell receptor beta chains in this list originate from one sample, sequenced in a study of blood T cell repertoires in COVID-19. Assay: immunoSEQ multiplex PCR; the TCRdb copy retains only in-frame clones and omits some. The data contain around 260,000 clones, roughly four fifths of them singletons. The sample was PBMCs or T cells enriched from blood (not recorded which). These receptors were collected from a man aged 25 to 40 with acute COVID-19.

This rearrangement joins TRBV12-3 or TRBV12-4 to TRBJ1-5; no reliable D call. The CDR3 is 12 amino acids. V was shortened by 1 base and J by 10 bases, with 8 bases between the two germline ends. This CDR3 is CASSLEGGPQHF. The DNA for the CDR3 is TGTGCCAGCAGTTTAGAAGGAGGACCCCAGCATTTT.

The chain has TRBV14 and TRBJ2-7; D unresolved. Looked up from germline, CDR1 is SGHDN and CDR2 is FVKESK. The length of the CDR3 is 15 residues. V was cut by 11 bases and J by 3 bases, with 23 bases left in between. CDR3 DNA: TGTGCCTGCTACTCGAGCACTTTCACCTTCTACGAGCAGTACGTC. It translates to CACYSSTFTFYEQYV.

The gene calls are TRBV19 and TRBJ2-2; 9 bases are a match to TRBD1. The V and J ends lost 3 bases and 1 base, in that order; junction bases with no gene match: 9. Germline CDR1 is LNHDA and CDR2 is SQIVND (reference sequence). This CDR3 has 18 amino acids. The CDR3 bases are TGTGCCAGTAGTATGAGAACCGGGACAGGGAAGAACACCGGGGAGCTGTTTTTT. As protein: CASSMRTGTGKNTGELFF.

This clone was counted a single time. The chain combines TRBV4-3 with TRBJ1-5; D is uncertain. Germline V gene data show CDR1 as LGHNA and CDR2 as YSLEER. The CDR3 has 15 residues. The germline V and J ends were trimmed by 2 bases and 0 bases, with 8 bases remaining between them. In DNA, the CDR3 is TGCGCCAGCAGCCAAACCGGGGATAGCAATCAGCCCCAGCATTTT. Translation gives CASSQTGDSNQPQHF.

The chain carries TRBV19 and TRBJ1-3; D remains ambiguous. The CDR3 is 15 amino acids. Trimming cost V 8 bases and J 9 bases, with 23 bases left between them. The V gene's germline CDR1 is LNHDA and CDR2 SQIVND (reference sequence). CDR3 loop: CASRLPGTSSSTIYF. CDR3 in DNA: TGTGCCAGTCGCCTTCCGGGTACGAGTTCAAGCACCATATATTTT.

The DNA of the CDR3 is TGCGCCAGCAGTGAGGGCAGGTCAAGCACTGAAGCTTTCTTT. As protein: CASSEGRSSTEAFF. The V call is TRBV10-2, the J call TRBJ1-1; no definite D call. Trimming took 2 bases from V and 4 from J, leaving 11 bases between them. The CDR3 extends over 14 amino acids. Germline assignment: CDR1 WSHSY and CDR2 SAAADI.

The chain has TRBV29-1 and TRBJ2-5, with TRBD2 as a possible D gene (6 bases). The CDR3 totals 12 residues. V shed 6 bases and J shed 7 bases, with 15 bases lying between them. The V gene's germline CDR1 is SQVTM and CDR2 ANQGSEA. CDR3 protein: CSVKRPGGTQYF. As DNA, the CDR3 is TGCAGCGTGAAGCGTCCCGGGGGGACCCAGTACTTC.

The gene calls are TRBV19 and TRBJ1-5; possibly TRBD1 for D (5 bases). The germline V and J ends were trimmed by 0 bases and 8 bases, with 8 bases remaining between them. CDR3 size: 13 residues. Germline V gene data show CDR1 as LNHDA and CDR2 as SQIVND (reference sequence). The CDR3 bases are TGTGCCAGTAGTATAGATCAAGGGGAGCCCCAGCATTTT. Amino acids: CASSIDQGEPQHF.

The chain recombines TRBV6-5 with TRBJ1-1, with D hard to call. Trimming stripped 0 bases from V and 2 bases from J, with 10 bases between. The CDR3 loop spans 15 amino acids. The germline CDR1 and CDR2 sequences are MNHEY and SVGAGI. CDR3 nucleotide sequence: TGTGCCAGCAGTTACTCGAATAGCTTTAACACTGAAGCTTTCTTT. Its translation: CASSYSNSFNTEAFF.

This chain uses TRBV5-6 with TRBJ1-5; 8 nucleotides agree with TRBD1. Trimming at V came to 5 bases and at J to 2 bases, leaving 9 bases not matched to a gene. The germline V gene has CDR1 SGHDT and CDR2 YYEEEE. CDR3 size: 16 residues. CDR3 nucleotides: TGTGCCAGCAGGTGGCAGGGGGCATGGGGCAATCAGCCCCAGCATTTT. As protein: CASRWQGAWGNQPQHF.

The CDR3 DNA follows: TGTGCCAGCAGCCAAGACCCAGGCTCAAACTATGGCTACACCTTC. Its translation: CASSQDPGSNYGYTF. The V and J genes are TRBV3-1 (or the pseudogene TRBV3-2) and TRBJ1-2; no clear D gene. Germline-derived CDR1 and CDR2 are LGHDT and YNNKEL (reference sequence). The CDR3 runs to 15 residues. Trimming cost V 0 bases and J 2 bases, with 10 bases left between them.

The J gene is TRBJ1-4, the V gene TRBV5-4, with a tentative D call TRBD1 (5 bases). The V gene lost 4 bases and the J gene lost 5 bases, with 12 bases spanning the gap. CDR3 length: 14 amino acids. Germline lookup yields CDR1 SGHNT and CDR2 YYREEE (reference sequence). CDR3 DNA sequence: TGTGCCAGCAGCCTCAGGGAGGGGAATGAAAAACTGTTTTTT. It yields the protein CASSLREGNEKLFF.

The chain links TRBV3-1 (or the pseudogene TRBV3-2) to TRBJ2-6, with no clear D. Germline assignment: CDR1 LGHDT and CDR2 YNNKEL (reference sequence). The CDR3 totals 15 residues. Trimming stripped 1 base from V and 1 base from J, with 5 bases between. The CDR3 loop is CASSQGASGANVLTF. DNA for the CDR3: TGTGCCAGCAGCCAAGGGGCATCTGGGGCCAACGTCCTGACTTTC.